This T cell receptor beta chain was observed in a study of PD-1 blockade in classical Hodgkin lymphoma. The wider study: Once every 2 weeks, patients received intravenous nivolumab at 3 mg/kg.

V gave up 4 bases and J gave up 4 bases, with 5 bases separating them. The V gene's germline CDR1 is SNHLY and CDR2 FYNNEI. CDR3 length equals 12 residues. Produced via immunoSEQ multiplex PCR; TCRdb's table is partial and in-frame only. The sample has about 35,000 clones, 76% seen once; the top ten hold 16%. Relapses following autologous stem cell transplantation were seen in all patients, with brentuximab vedotin exposure varying. The material sequenced was peripheral blood mononuclear cells (PBMCs), taken before the second cycle of nivolumab. The V and J genes are TRBV2 and TRBJ1-3; D gene unclear. This sequence originates from a human donor with classical Hodgkin lymphoma. As DNA, the CDR3 is TGTGCCAGCAGTGTTGGGGGAAACACCATATATTTT. It specifies CASSVGGNTIYF.